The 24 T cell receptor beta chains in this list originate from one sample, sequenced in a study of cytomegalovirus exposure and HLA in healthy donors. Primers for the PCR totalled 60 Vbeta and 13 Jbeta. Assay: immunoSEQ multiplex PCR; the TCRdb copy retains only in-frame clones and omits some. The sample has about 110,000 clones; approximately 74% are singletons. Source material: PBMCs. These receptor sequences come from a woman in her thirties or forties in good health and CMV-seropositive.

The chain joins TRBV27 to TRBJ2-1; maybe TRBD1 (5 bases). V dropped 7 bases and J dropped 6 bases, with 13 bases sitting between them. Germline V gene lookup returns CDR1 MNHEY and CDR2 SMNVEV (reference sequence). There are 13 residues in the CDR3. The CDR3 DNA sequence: TGTGCCAGCACCCCCCATCAGGGCAATGAGCAGTTCTTC. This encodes CASTPHQGNEQFF.

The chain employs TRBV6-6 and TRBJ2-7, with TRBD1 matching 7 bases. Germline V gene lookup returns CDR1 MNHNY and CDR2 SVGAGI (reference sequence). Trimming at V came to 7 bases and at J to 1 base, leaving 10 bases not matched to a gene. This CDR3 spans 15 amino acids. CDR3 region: CASTNTGQRSYEQYF. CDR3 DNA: TGTGCCAGCACCAACACGGGACAGCGTTCCTACGAGCAGTACTTC.

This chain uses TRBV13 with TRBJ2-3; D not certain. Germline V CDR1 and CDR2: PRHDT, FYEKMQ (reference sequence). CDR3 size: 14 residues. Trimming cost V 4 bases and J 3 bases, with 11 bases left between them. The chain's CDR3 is CASSSRSRTDTQYF. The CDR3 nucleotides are TGTGCCAGCAGCTCCAGGTCTCGAACAGATACGCAGTATTTT.

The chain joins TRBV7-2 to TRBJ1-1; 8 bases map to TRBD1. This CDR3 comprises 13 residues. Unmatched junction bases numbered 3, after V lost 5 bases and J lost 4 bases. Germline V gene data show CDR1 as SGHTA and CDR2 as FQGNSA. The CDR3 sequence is CASSKTGGTEAFF. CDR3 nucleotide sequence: TGTGCCAGCAGCAAAACAGGGGGCACTGAAGCTTTCTTT.

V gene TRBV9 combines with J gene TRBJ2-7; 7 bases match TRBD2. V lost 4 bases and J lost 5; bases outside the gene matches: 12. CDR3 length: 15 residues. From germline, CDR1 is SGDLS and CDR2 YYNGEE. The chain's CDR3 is CASSTSGRGYDEQYF. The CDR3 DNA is TGTGCCAGCAGCACCTCAGGGAGGGGTTACGACGAGCAGTACTTC.

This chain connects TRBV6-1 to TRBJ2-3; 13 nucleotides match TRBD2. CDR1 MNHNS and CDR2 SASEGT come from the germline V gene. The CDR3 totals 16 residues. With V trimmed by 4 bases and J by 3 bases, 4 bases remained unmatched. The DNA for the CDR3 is TGTGCCAGCAGTGCCTTGACTAGCGGGAGGACAGATACGCAGTATTTT. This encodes CASSALTSGRTDTQYF.

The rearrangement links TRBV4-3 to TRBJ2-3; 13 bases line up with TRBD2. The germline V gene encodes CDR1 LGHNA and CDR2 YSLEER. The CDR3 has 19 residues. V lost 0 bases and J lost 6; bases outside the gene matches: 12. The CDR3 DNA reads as TGCGCCAGCAGCCAAGAAAGTCCGGGACTAGCGGGACCGAGCGATACGCAGTATTTT. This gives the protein CASSQESPGLAGPSDTQYF.

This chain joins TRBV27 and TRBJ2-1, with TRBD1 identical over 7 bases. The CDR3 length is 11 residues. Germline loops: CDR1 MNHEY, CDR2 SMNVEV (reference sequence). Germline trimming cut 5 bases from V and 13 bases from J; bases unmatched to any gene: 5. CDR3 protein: CASSPGTDQFF. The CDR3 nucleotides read TGTGCCAGCAGTCCGGGGACAGATCAGTTCTTC.

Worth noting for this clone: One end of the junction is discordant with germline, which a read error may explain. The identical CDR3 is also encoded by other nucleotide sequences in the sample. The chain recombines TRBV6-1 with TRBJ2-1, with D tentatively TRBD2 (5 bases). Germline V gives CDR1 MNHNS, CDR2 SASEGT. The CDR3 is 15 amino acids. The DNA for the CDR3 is TGTGCCAGCAGTGTTCGGACTCCCTCCTACAATGAACAGTTCTTC. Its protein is CASSVRTPSYNEQFF.

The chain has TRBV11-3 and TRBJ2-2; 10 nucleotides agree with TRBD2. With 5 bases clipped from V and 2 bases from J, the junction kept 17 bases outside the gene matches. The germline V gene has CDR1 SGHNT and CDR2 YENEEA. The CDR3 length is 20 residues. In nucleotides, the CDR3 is TGTGCCAGCAGCCCATTCGGGACTAGCGAGACCTCCCTAAACACCGGGGAGCTGTTTTTT. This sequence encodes CASSPFGTSETSLNTGELFF.

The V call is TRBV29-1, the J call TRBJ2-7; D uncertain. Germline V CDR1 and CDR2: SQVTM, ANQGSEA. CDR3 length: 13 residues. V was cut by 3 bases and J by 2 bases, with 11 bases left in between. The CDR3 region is CSVEPPGAYEQYF. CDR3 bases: TGCAGCGTTGAGCCCCCCGGTGCCTACGAGCAGTACTTC.

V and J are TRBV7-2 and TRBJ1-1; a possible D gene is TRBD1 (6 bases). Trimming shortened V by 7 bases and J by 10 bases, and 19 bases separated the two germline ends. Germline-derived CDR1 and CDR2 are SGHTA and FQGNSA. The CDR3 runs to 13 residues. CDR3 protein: CASKRGGMEAAFF. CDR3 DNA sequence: TGTGCCAGCAAAAGGGGGGGCATGGAGGCAGCTTTCTTT. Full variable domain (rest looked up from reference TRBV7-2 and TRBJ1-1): GAGVSQSPSNKVTEKGKDVELRCDPISGHTALYWYRQSLGQGLEFLIYFQGNSAPDKSGLPSDRFSAERTGGSVSTLTIQRTQQEDSAVYLCASKRGGMEAAFFGQGTRLTVV.

The CDR3: CASSPRYPGGWTGELFF. The CDR3 nucleotides are TGTGCCAGCAGCCCCCGGTACCCAGGAGGGTGGACCGGGGAGCTGTTTTTT. The chain couples TRBV7-2 to TRBJ2-2; TRBD2 is a possible D gene (6 bases). This CDR3 region has 17 residues. Trimming took 5 bases from V and 5 from J, leaving 21 bases between them. Germline V gene sequence: CDR1 SGHTA, CDR2 FQGNSA.

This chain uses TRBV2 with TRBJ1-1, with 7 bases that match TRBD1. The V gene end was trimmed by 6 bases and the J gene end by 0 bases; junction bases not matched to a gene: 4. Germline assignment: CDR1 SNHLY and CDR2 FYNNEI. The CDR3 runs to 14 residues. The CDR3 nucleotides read TGTGCCAGCAGCCGCAGGGGGGTGAACACTGAAGCTTTCTTT. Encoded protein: CASSRRGVNTEAFF.

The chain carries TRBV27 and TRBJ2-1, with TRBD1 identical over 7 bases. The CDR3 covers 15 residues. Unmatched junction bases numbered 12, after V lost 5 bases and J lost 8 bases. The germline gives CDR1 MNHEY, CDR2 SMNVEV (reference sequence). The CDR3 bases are TGTGCCAGCAGTCTCAATGATCCCCAGGGGGATGAGCAGTTCTTC. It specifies CASSLNDPQGDEQFF.

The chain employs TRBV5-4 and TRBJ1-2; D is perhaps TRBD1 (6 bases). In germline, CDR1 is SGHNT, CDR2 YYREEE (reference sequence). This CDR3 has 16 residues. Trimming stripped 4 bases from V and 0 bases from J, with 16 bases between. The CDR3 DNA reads TGTGCCAGCAGCCCGACAGGTGCGAGGGCTAACTATGGCTACACCTTC. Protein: CASSPTGARANYGYTF.

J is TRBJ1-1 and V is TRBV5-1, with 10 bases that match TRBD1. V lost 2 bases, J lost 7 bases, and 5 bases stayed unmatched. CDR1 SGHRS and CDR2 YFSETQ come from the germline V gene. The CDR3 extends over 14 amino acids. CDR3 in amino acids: CASSFTGTGDEAFF. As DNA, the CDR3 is TGCGCCAGCAGCTTTACCGGGACAGGGGATGAAGCTTTCTTT.

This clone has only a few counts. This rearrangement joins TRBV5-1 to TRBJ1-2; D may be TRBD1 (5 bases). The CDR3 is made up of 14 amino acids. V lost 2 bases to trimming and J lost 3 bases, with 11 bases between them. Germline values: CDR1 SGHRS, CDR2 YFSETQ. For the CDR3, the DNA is TGCGCCAGCAGCTTATCCATACAGGACTATGGCTACACCTTC. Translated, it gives CASSLSIQDYGYTF.

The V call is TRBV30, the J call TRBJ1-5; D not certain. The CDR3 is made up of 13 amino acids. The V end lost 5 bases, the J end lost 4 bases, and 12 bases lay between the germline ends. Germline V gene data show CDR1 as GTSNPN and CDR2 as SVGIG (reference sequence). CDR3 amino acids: CAWDTRENQPQHF. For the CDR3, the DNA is TGTGCCTGGGATACGAGGGAGAATCAGCCCCAGCATTTT.

CDR3 sequence reads: CASRLAQGRISYEQYF. As DNA, the CDR3 is TGTGCAAGTCGCTTAGCGCAGGGCAGAATCTCCTACGAGCAGTACTTC. The chain joins TRBV12-2 to TRBJ2-7; the D segment call TRBD1 is taken from the table without a DNA check. TRBV12-2 is marked as a pseudogene. The CDR3 consists of 16 residues.

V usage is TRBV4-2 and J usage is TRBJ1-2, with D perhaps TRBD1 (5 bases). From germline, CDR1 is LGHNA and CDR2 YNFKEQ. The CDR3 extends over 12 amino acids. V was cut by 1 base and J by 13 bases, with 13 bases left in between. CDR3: CASSQVDSQRTF. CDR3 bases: TGTGCCAGCAGCCAAGTAGACAGCCAGCGCACCTTC.

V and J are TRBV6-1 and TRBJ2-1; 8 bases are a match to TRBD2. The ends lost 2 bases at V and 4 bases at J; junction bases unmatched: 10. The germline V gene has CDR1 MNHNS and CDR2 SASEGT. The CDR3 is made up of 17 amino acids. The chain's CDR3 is CASSELLGLVGYNEQFF. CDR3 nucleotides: TGTGCCAGCAGTGAACTTTTGGGACTAGTTGGTTACAATGAGCAGTTCTTC.

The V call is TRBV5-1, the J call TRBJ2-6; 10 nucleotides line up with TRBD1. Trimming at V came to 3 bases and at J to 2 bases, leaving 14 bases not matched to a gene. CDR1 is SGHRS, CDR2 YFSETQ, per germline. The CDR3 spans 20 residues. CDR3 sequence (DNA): TGCGCCAGCAGCTATCACCTGCGGGACAGGGGTTCCCCTGGGGCCAACGTCCTGACTTTC. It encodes CASSYHLRDRGSPGANVLTF.

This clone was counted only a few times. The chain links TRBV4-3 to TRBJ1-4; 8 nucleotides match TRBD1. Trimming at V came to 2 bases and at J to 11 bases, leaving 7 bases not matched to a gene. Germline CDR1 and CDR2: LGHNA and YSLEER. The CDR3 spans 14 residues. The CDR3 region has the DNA TGCGCCAGCAGCCAAATGGGACAGGCGGGGAAACTGTTTTTT. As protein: CASSQMGQAGKLFF.